Presented here are 25 T cell receptor beta chains from one specimen sequenced in a study of Graves' ophthalmopathy and Graves' hyperthyroidism. From RNA, the CDR3 regions of TCR beta chains were amplified and sequenced. First-round RT-PCR employed HTBI primers, with a second-round multiplex PCR after it. TCRdb ran MiXCR on the multiplex PCR reads and lists one entry per CDR3 protein. The table has 500,000 to 800,000 distinct CDR3 sequences, about two fifths seen once. What was sequenced was peripheral blood. Receptors originate from an adult man with Graves' ophthalmopathy.

V gene TRBV7-2 combines with J gene TRBJ1-4, with no clear D. Trimming removed 3 bases at V and 0 bases at J, with 17 bases between. CDR3 length: 18 residues. The germline V gene encodes CDR1 SGHTA and CDR2 FQGNSA. CDR3 residues: CASSFSGKFPATNEKLFF. CDR3 coding DNA: TGTGCCAGCAGCTTCTCAGGAAAGTTCCCTGCAACTAATGAAAAACTGTTTTTT.

This clonotype was found once. Since a much larger clone is just one base distant, this may be a read error. The V call is TRBV19, the J call TRBJ1-5; D remains ambiguous. Germline-derived CDR1 and CDR2 are LNHDA and SQIVND (reference sequence). This CDR3 is built from 15 residues. CDR3 region: CASKIVALSNQPHHF. The CDR3 coding sequence is TGTGCCAGTAAAATCGTGGCACTTAGCAATCAGCCCCATCATTTT.

Ten or more counts support this clonotype. The chain has TRBV27 and TRBJ2-5; D could derive from TRBD1 or TRBD2 (6 bases each). This CDR3 contains 15 residues. Germline V gene lookup returns CDR1 MNHEY and CDR2 SMNVEV (reference sequence). The V gene lost 3 bases and the J gene lost 5 bases, with 16 bases spanning the gap. The CDR3 region is CASSFRGGRPETQYF. For the CDR3, the DNA is TGTGCCAGCAGTTTCCGAGGGGGGAGACCGGAGACCCAGTACTTC.

This clonotype showed up many times. The genes are TRBV12-3 or TRBV12-4 and TRBJ1-5; a weak D match, TRBD1 (6 bases). Trimming left V 7 bases short and J 7 bases short, with 17 bases between. This CDR3 comprises 14 residues. The CDR3 bases are TGTGCCAGCACCCAACGGCGGGGGGGCCAGCCCCAGCATTTT. This translates into CASTQRRGGQPQHF.

The chain links TRBV29-1 to TRBJ1-1; the D gene is possibly TRBD1 (6 bases). V lost 6 bases and J 6 bases, leaving 14 bases between the germline ends. Germline V CDR1 and CDR2: SQVTM, ANQGSEA. CDR3 size: 12 residues. CDR3 DNA: TGCAGCGTATCGGGGGGCGCGGCTGAAGCTTTCTTT. Amino acids: CSVSGGAAEAFF.

As concerns this clonotype: This clone may be a read error of a much larger clone one base away. The chain recombines TRBV7-8 with TRBJ2-5, with 8 nucleotides matching TRBD1. CDR1 is SGHVS, CDR2 FQNEAQ, per germline. V was clipped by 5 bases and J by 5 bases; unmatched bases: 10. The length of the CDR3 is 15 residues. In DNA form, the CDR3 reads TGTGCCAGCAGCCCCCGACAGGGGTTGGCGGAGACCCAGTACTTC. Amino acids: CASSPRQGLAETQYF.

This clonotype showed up just a few times. The chain recombines TRBV19 with TRBJ1-5, with 9 positions matching TRBD1. V gave up 5 bases and J gave up 7 bases; unmatched junction bases: 9. Looked up from germline, CDR1 is LNHDA and CDR2 is SQIVND (reference sequence). The length of the CDR3 is 15 residues. CDR3 coding DNA: TGTGCCAGTAGTCCGGGGACAGGGATCAACCAGCCCCAGCATTTT. Translation: CASSPGTGINQPQHF. The full variable domain, in which reference TRBV19 and TRBJ1-5 provide the parts outside the CDR3, is DGGITQSPKYLFRKEGQNVTLSCEQNLNHDAMYWYRQDPGQGLRLIYYSQIVNDFQKGDIAEGYSVSREKKESFPLTVTSAQKNPTAFYLCASSPGTGINQPQHFGDGTRLSIL.

This chain joins TRBV2 and TRBJ2-6; 8 bases fit TRBD1. V was clipped by 5 bases and J by 0 bases; unmatched bases: 3. The CDR3 runs to 16 residues. Germline V gene data show CDR1 as SNHLY and CDR2 as FYNNEI. CDR3 nucleotides: TGTGCCAGCAGTCAGGGGGCACACTCTGGGGCCAACGTCCTGACTTTC. Translation gives CASSQGAHSGANVLTF.

This clonotype was picked up many times. This sequence joins TRBV24-1 and TRBJ1-4, with TRBD1 matching over 11 bases. This CDR3 spans 14 amino acids. Germline CDR1 is KGHDR and CDR2 is SFDVKD. Trimming took 9 bases from V and 6 from J; bases not matched to a gene: 5. The CDR3 nucleotides read TGTGCCACCCCACCGGGACAGGGGGATGAAAAACTGTTTTTT. Protein sequence: CATPPGQGDEKLFF.

The V call is TRBV2, the J call TRBJ2-7; the D gene could be TRBD1 or TRBD2 (6 bases each). The CDR3 loop spans 14 amino acids. Trimming removed 6 bases at V and 7 bases at J, with 19 bases between. Germline-derived CDR1 and CDR2 are SNHLY and FYNNEI. The CDR3 protein is CASSPGPGAWEQYF. The CDR3 DNA sequence: TGTGCCAGCAGCCCGGGCCCGGGGGCGTGGGAGCAGTACTTC. Using reference TRBV2 and TRBJ2-7 for the parts outside the CDR3, the full variable domain is EPEVTQTPSHQVTQMGQEVILRCVPISNHLYFYWYRQILGQKVEFLVSFYNNEISEKSEIFDDQFSVERPDGSNFTLKIRSTKLEDSAMYFCASSPGPGAWEQYFGPGTRLTVT.

This clonotype was recorded many times. V gene TRBV7-9 combines with J gene TRBJ1-2; D is ambiguous. Germline V gene data show CDR1 as SEHNR and CDR2 as FQNEAQ (reference sequence). V lost 2 bases, J lost 7 bases, and 5 bases lay in between. The CDR3 covers 11 residues. CDR3 sequence: CASSLLRGYTF. CDR3 nucleotides: TGTGCCAGCAGCTTACTTCGTGGCTACACCTTC.

This clonotype has a handful of counts. With a much larger clone just one base away, this may be a read error. The rearrangement joins TRBV9 to TRBJ1-6, with D tentatively TRBD1 (5 bases). The CDR3 has 15 residues. The germline V gene has CDR1 SGDLS and CDR2 YYNGEE. Between the trimmed V and J ends, which lost 3 bases and 10 bases, there was a span of 17 bases. For the CDR3, the DNA is TGTGCCAGCAGCGGAACCCGGGACGCAGGGTCACCCCTCCACTTT. Translated, it gives CASSGTRDAGSPLHF.

CDR3 in DNA: TGTGCCAGCAGCTTAATTATGGGCTTAAGCTCCTACGAGCAGTACTTC. It encodes CASSLIMGLSSYEQYF. The chain has TRBV7-8 and TRBJ2-7; D is ambiguous. The CDR3 spans 16 residues. CDR1 is SGHVS, CDR2 FQNEAQ, per germline. V was clipped by 2 bases and J by 0 bases, with 14 bases between them.

In its sample, this clonotype was seen a few times. V and J are TRBV27 and TRBJ1-5, with a tentative D call TRBD1 (5 bases). Trimming cost V 6 bases and J 4 bases, with 16 bases left between them. The length of the CDR3 is 15 residues. Looked up from germline, CDR1 is MNHEY and CDR2 is SMNVEV (reference sequence). In nucleotides, the CDR3 is TGTGCCAGCAGGGTTGGGCGGGGGGAAAATCAGCCCCAGCATTTT. This codes for CASRVGRGENQPQHF.

This clonotype was observed at least ten times. The chain links TRBV20-1 to TRBJ2-5; D ambiguous. Germline CDR1 DFQATT, CDR2 SNEGSKA (reference sequence). The V end lost 4 bases, the J end lost 0 bases, and 12 bases lay between the germline ends. The CDR3 sequence is 14 residues long. CDR3 nucleotide sequence: TGCAGTGCTACAGGACCGCGGTACCAAGAGACCCAGTACTTC. This codes for CSATGPRYQETQYF.

The chain joins TRBV10-3 to TRBJ2-3; no firm D call. The CDR3 contains 11 residues. V shed 10 bases and J shed 1 base, with 6 bases lying between them. The germline CDR1 and CDR2 sequences are ENHRY and SYGVKD. CDR3 sequence reads: CATTRTDTQYF. The DNA for the CDR3 is TGTGCCACCACGCGCACAGATACGCAGTATTTT.

This clonotype was counted ten times or more. The CDR3 DNA is TGTGCCAGCCTTTTGAACTATGGCTACACCTTC. Translation: CASLLNYGYTF. V usage is TRBV12-3 or TRBV12-4 and J usage is TRBJ1-2; D call uncertain. Trimming left V 8 bases short and J 2 bases short, with 6 bases between. The CDR3 is made up of 11 amino acids.

This clonotype was seen at least ten times. The rearrangement uses TRBV25-1 and TRBJ1-2; TRBD1 is a possible D gene (5 bases). Germline CDR1 and CDR2: MGHDK and SYGVNS. V was cut by 2 bases and J by 0 bases, with 7 bases left in between. CDR3 length: 14 residues. CDR3 sequence (DNA): TGTGCCAGCAGTGAAATGACAGCTAACTATGGCTACACCTTC. Protein product: CASSEMTANYGYTF.

The chain has TRBV7-8 and TRBJ1-2; perhaps TRBD1 as D (6 bases). CDR1 and CDR2 (germline): SGHVS, FQNEAQ. The ends were cut back, 0 bases at V and 6 bases at J, with 11 bases in the middle. There are 14 residues in the CDR3. As DNA, the CDR3 is TGTGCCAGCAGCTTAGCGACAGGACTTAATGGCTACACCTTC. This gives the protein CASSLATGLNGYTF.

V is TRBV10-3 and J is TRBJ1-5; D may be TRBD1 (5 bases). Trimming took 10 bases from V and 6 from J, leaving 16 bases between them. Germline V lookup: CDR1 ENHRY, CDR2 SYGVKD. The CDR3 is made up of 13 amino acids. CDR3 bases: TGTGCCACCTCCCGGGAGGGGACTCAGCCCCAGCATTTT. Encoded protein: CATSREGTQPQHF.

This clonotype has just a few counts. V usage is TRBV7-8 and J usage is TRBJ2-3, with a tentative D call TRBD2 (5 bases). The CDR3 is made up of 18 amino acids. The V end lost 5 bases, the J end lost 6 bases, and 27 bases lay between the germline ends. Germline CDR1 SGHVS, CDR2 FQNEAQ. The CDR3 nucleotides are TGTGCCAGCAGCACCCGACGGATAGCGTCAACTGGCCCGGATACGCAGTATTTT. It encodes CASSTRRIASTGPDTQYF.

This clonotype was detected ten times or more. This sequence joins TRBV7-2 and TRBJ2-7; D gene uncertain. Germline-derived CDR1 and CDR2 are SGHTA and FQGNSA. The V and J ends lost 5 bases and 1 base respectively, with 15 bases between them. The CDR3 length is 15 residues. The CDR3 DNA reads as TGTGCCAGCAGCGAGGACCGCGTCGGGTCCTACGAGCAGTACTTC. Its translation is CASSEDRVGSYEQYF.

This clonotype occurred once. The J gene is TRBJ2-7, the V gene TRBV5-1; D possibly corresponds to TRBD1 (5 bases). V lost 6 bases to trimming and J lost 13 bases, with 20 bases between them. The CDR3 covers 12 residues. Germline-derived CDR1 and CDR2 are SGHRS and YFSETQ. The CDR3 DNA reads TGCGCCAGCATGCCCCAGGGCGTTTGGCAATACTTC. This translates into CASMPQGVWQYF.

Many counts were recorded for this clonotype. CDR3 in amino acids: CATESGTGDEKLFF. In DNA form, the CDR3 reads TGTGCCACAGAGTCCGGGACAGGGGATGAAAAACTGTTTTTT. J is TRBJ1-4 and V is TRBV24-1; 10 positions match TRBD1. CDR1 and CDR2 from the germline V gene are KGHDR and SFDVKD. V shed 10 bases and J 6 bases; nucleotides not matched to a gene: 7. There are 14 residues in the CDR3.

Details on this clonotype: A much larger clone sits a single nucleotide away, making a read error possible. J is TRBJ2-2 and V is TRBV9; 11 bases agree with TRBD2. The CDR3 contains 17 residues. Germline lookup yields CDR1 SGDLS and CDR2 YYNGEE. CDR3 nucleotide sequence: TGTGCCAGCGGCGTAGTGGGACTAGCGGCTAACACCGGGGAGCTGTTTTTT. Residues: CASGVVGLAANTGELFF.